One sample yielded the 31 T cell receptor beta chains listed below, sequenced in a study of cytomegalovirus exposure and HLA in healthy donors (dated by TCRdb to about 2017). Preparation of the library involved the immunoSEQ multiplex PCR assay. The multiplex PCR relied on a mix of 60 forward primers for TCR Vbeta segments and 13 reverse primers for TCR Jbeta segments. TCRdb provides this immuneACCESS table in a form limited to in-frame rearrangements. Some clones are lacking; in checked studies, under half of them reflect an unresolved V gene, and why the rest are absent is not known. In all, the sample holds more than 140,000 clones, and roughly 73% of those were seen once. Under 2% of the sample lies in the top ten. Sequenced: PBMCs. The source is a female donor in good health and CMV-seronegative.

J is TRBJ2-7 and V is TRBV6-5, with D possibly TRBD1 on 5 matching bases. The V end was cut by 6 bases, the J end by 3 bases, with 15 bases between. This CDR3 has 14 residues. Germline assignment: CDR1 MNHEY and CDR2 SVGAGI. DNA for the CDR3: TGTGCCAGCAGCTCCGACAGCCTCCTCTACGAGCAGTACTTC. As protein: CASSSDSLLYEQYF.

The rearrangement links TRBV6-1 to TRBJ2-1; 9 bases agree with TRBD1. The V and J ends lost 7 bases and 5 bases, in that order; junction bases with no gene match: 6. CDR1 is MNHNS, CDR2 SASEGT, per germline. The length of the CDR3 is 14 residues. The CDR3 spells CASKDRGANNEQFF. The CDR3 DNA reads TGTGCCAGCAAGGACAGGGGAGCGAACAATGAGCAGTTCTTC.

There are a few counts of this clone. The J gene is TRBJ1-4, the V gene TRBV6-1; TRBD1 matches at 9 bases. J was trimmed by 6 bases and V by 5 bases; bases with no gene match: 1. The CDR3 covers 13 residues. Germline V lookup: CDR1 MNHNS, CDR2 SASEGT. The CDR3: CASSWDRDEKLFF. CDR3 nucleotides: TGTGCCAGCAGTTGGGACAGGGATGAAAAACTGTTTTTT.

The V gene is TRBV4-1, the J gene TRBJ1-3, with no clear D. The CDR3 is made up of 19 amino acids. Looked up from germline, CDR1 is MGHRA and CDR2 is YSYEKL. V was clipped by 0 bases and J by 0 bases, with 18 bases between them. DNA of the CDR3: TGCGCCAGCAGCCAAGAAGGTCTATTAGGCGGATTCTCTGGAAACACCATATATTTT. This encodes CASSQEGLLGGFSGNTIYF.

The chain uses TRBV5-8 and TRBJ1-1; no definite D call. Trimming took off 7 bases at V and 5 bases at J, with 15 bases between the two ends. The CDR3 has 13 amino acids. Germline CDR1 reads SGHTS; CDR2 reads YDEGEE. DNA for the CDR3: TGTGCCAGCGGGTGGAGGTGGATGACTGAAGCTTTCTTT. This codes for CASGWRWMTEAFF.

This clone was detected only once. This chain joins TRBV7-9 and TRBJ2-2; TRBD1 aligns across 8 bases. This CDR3 comprises 15 residues. Germline CDR1 and CDR2: SEHNR and FQNEAQ (reference sequence). Trimming took 5 bases from V and 7 from J; bases not matched to a gene: 9. DNA of the CDR3: TGTGCCAGCAGCGGGGGACAGGAAGGTCTCGGGGAGCTGTTTTTT. Translating gives CASSGGQEGLGELFF.

The rearrangement joins TRBV15 to TRBJ2-6; D perhaps matches TRBD1 (6 bases). There are 17 residues in the CDR3. Trimming took off 6 bases at V and 11 bases at J, with 26 bases between the two ends. Germline CDR1 and CDR2: LNHNV and YYDKDF (reference sequence). The CDR3 DNA follows: TGTGCCACCAGGGCGCAGGGGTTAAGAGTAACCCGCGACGTCCTGACTTTC. Its protein product is CATRAQGLRVTRDVLTF.

The table lists this clone with a few counts. V usage is TRBV5-8 and J usage is TRBJ1-2; D may be TRBD1 (6 bases). Deletions cut 0 bases from V and 2 bases from J, with 8 bases between. CDR1 is SGHTS, CDR2 YDEGEE, per germline. This CDR3 has 14 amino acids. The CDR3, as DNA: TGTGCCAGCAGCTTGGCCGGACAGAACTATGGCTACACCTTC. Protein product: CASSLAGQNYGYTF. Full variable domain (rest looked up from reference TRBV5-8 and TRBJ1-2): EAGVTQSPTHLIKTRGQQATLRCSPISGHTSVYWYQQALGLGLQFLLWYDEGEERNRGNFPPRFSGRQFPNYSSELNVNALELEDSALYLCASSLAGQNYGYTFGSGTRLTVV.

The CDR3: CASSRTGYEQFF. CDR3 DNA sequence: TGTGCCAGCAGCCGGACAGGGTATGAGCAGTTCTTC. V usage is TRBV7-2 and J usage is TRBJ2-1; 8 nucleotides line up with TRBD1. The CDR3 spans 12 residues. Trimming cost V 5 bases and J 8 bases; bases outside gene matches: 2. Germline CDR1 SGHTA, CDR2 FQGNSA.

The J gene is TRBJ1-5, the V gene TRBV7-9, with TRBD1 identical over 7 bases. Germline V gene lookup returns CDR1 SEHNR and CDR2 FQNEAQ (reference sequence). V was pared by 3 bases and J by 7 bases, with 6 bases of the junction left unmatched. CDR3 length: 14 amino acids. CDR3 amino acids: CASSFGQVVQPQHF. CDR3 bases: TGTGCCAGCAGCTTTGGACAGGTTGTGCAGCCCCAGCATTTT.

The rearrangement uses TRBV29-1 and TRBJ2-1; TRBD1 aligns across 12 bases. V gave up 7 bases and J gave up 8 bases; unmatched junction bases: 12. In germline, CDR1 is SQVTM, CDR2 ANQGSEA. This CDR3 comprises 15 residues. CDR3 nucleotide sequence: TGCAGCGGCAAAAAAGGGACAGGGGGCCTCGATGAGCAGTTCTTC. Translated: CSGKKGTGGLDEQFF.

The chain has TRBV10-2 and TRBJ1-2, with D unclear. The CDR3 extends over 12 amino acids. CDR1 and CDR2 from the germline V gene are WSHSY and SAAADI. Deletions cut 0 bases from V and 8 bases from J, with 7 bases between. In DNA, the CDR3 is TGCGCCAGCAGTGAGTCGACAAGGGGCTACACCTTC. Amino acids: CASSESTRGYTF.

V is TRBV18 and J is TRBJ2-7; a weak D match, TRBD1 (5 bases). V was clipped by 6 bases and J by 2 bases, with 20 bases between them. The V gene's germline CDR1 is KGHSH and CDR2 LQKENI. The CDR3 runs 16 residues. CDR3 sequence reads: CASSPPDSLSPYEQYF. CDR3 nucleotides: TGTGCCAGCTCCCCTCCCGACAGCCTTTCCCCCTACGAGCAGTACTTC. The full variable domain, completed using reference TRBV18 and TRBJ2-7, is NAGVMQNPRHLVRRRGQEARLRCSPMKGHSHVYWYRQLPEEGLKFMVYLQKENIIDESGMPKERFSAEFPKEGPSILRIQQVVRGDSAAYFCASSPPDSLSPYEQYFGPGTRLTVT.

CDR3 bases: TGCGCCAGCAGTCAGGGGGCGGGGACTTATGGCTACACCTTC. It yields the protein CASSQGAGTYGYTF. This chain uses TRBV5-1 with TRBJ1-2; TRBD1 matches 8 bases. The length of the CDR3 is 14 residues. CDR1 is SGHRS, CDR2 YFSETQ, per germline. The V segment lost 5 bases and the J segment 5 bases; nucleotides outside the gene matches: 8.

The chain carries TRBV6-1 and TRBJ2-3; 8 positions agree with TRBD1. V dropped 7 bases and J dropped 2; count of bases not matched to a gene: 8. Germline V CDR1 and CDR2: MNHNS, SASEGT. There are 15 residues in the CDR3. The CDR3 DNA reads as TGTGCCAGCACTATTACAGGGGGACACACAGATACGCAGTATTTT. As protein: CASTITGGHTDTQYF.

This chain uses TRBV7-8 with TRBJ1-5; TRBD1 aligns across 8 bases. The ends lost 5 bases at V and 4 bases at J; junction bases unmatched: 1. The CDR3 has 13 amino acids. Per the germline V gene, CDR1 is SGHVS and CDR2 is FQNEAQ. CDR3 coding DNA: TGTGCCAGCAGCCGACAGGGGAATCAGCCCCAGCATTTT. Translating gives CASSRQGNQPQHF.

This clone was seen a single time. V and J are TRBV6-5 and TRBJ2-7, with 10 nucleotides matching TRBD1. The junction had 6 bases not matched to a gene; V was cut back by 5 bases and J by 2 bases. The CDR3 has 15 residues. CDR1 is MNHEY, CDR2 SVGAGI, per germline. The CDR3 nucleotides are TGTGCCAGCAGTGCGGGACAGGGGATCCCCTACGAGCAGTACTTC. Encoded protein: CASSAGQGIPYEQYF.

The rearrangement joins TRBV27 to TRBJ1-6; 7 bases match TRBD1. The germline gives CDR1 MNHEY, CDR2 SMNVEV (reference sequence). Germline trimming cut 4 bases from V and 8 bases from J; bases unmatched to any gene: 5. This CDR3 is built from 14 residues. CDR3 in DNA: TGTGCCAGCAGTTCGGGCGGGACAGATTCACCCCTCCACTTT. Translated, it gives CASSSGGTDSPLHF.

The genes are TRBV2 and TRBJ2-1; 7 bases map to TRBD1. CDR1 is SNHLY, CDR2 FYNNEI, per germline. V shed 6 bases, J shed 9 bases, and the junction held 8 bases outside the gene matches. CDR3 length: 13 amino acids. The CDR3 loop is CASRGDSPSEQFF. In nucleotides, the CDR3 is TGTGCCAGCAGGGGGGACAGCCCTAGTGAGCAGTTCTTC.

The chain employs TRBV7-9 and TRBJ2-1; 9 positions agree with TRBD1. This CDR3 is built from 16 residues. V lost 5 bases, J lost 6 bases, and 11 bases stayed unmatched. The V gene's germline CDR1 is SEHNR and CDR2 FQNEAQ (reference sequence). CDR3 region: CASSPDGTGTLNEQFF. The DNA for the CDR3 is TGTGCCAGCAGCCCAGACGGGACAGGGACCCTCAATGAGCAGTTCTTC. Variable domain in full (rest from reference TRBV7-9 and TRBJ2-1): DTGVSQNPRHKITKRGQNVTFRCDPISEHNRLYWYRQTLGQGPEFLTYFQNEAQLEKSRLLSDRFSAERPKGSFSTLEIQRTEQGDSAMYLCASSPDGTGTLNEQFFGPGTRLTVL.

This clone turned up a few times. The chain uses TRBV5-6 and TRBJ1-4; no clear D. The CDR3 is made up of 15 amino acids. The germline V gene encodes CDR1 SGHDT and CDR2 YYEEEE. Trimming removed 2 bases at V and 8 bases at J, with 16 bases between. The CDR3 spells CASSLLASLGEKLFF. For the CDR3, the DNA is TGTGCCAGCAGCTTACTAGCATCGCTAGGAGAAAAACTGTTTTTT.

This clone came up a few times. The chain carries TRBV7-3 and TRBJ1-2; 8 positions match TRBD1. The CDR3 loop spans 14 amino acids. Trimming took 5 bases from V and 7 from J; bases not matched to a gene: 9. Germline V gives CDR1 SGHTA, CDR2 FQGTGA. The CDR3 loop reads CASSPSGTGRGYTF. The DNA for the CDR3 is TGTGCCAGCAGCCCCTCCGGGACAGGACGTGGCTACACCTTC.

This chain links TRBV11-3 with TRBJ2-1; 7 bases agree with TRBD1. CDR1 is SGHNT and CDR2 is YENEEA in the germline V gene. The CDR3 has 16 residues. J was trimmed by 4 bases and V by 4 bases; bases with no gene match: 10. Written as DNA, the CDR3 is TGTGCCAGCAGCTCTCACCGGGACAGCTTATACAATGAGCAGTTCTTC. Its translation is CASSSHRDSLYNEQFF.

J is TRBJ1-5 and V is TRBV18, with 9 bases identical to TRBD1. CDR3 length: 16 residues. Per the germline V gene, CDR1 is KGHSH and CDR2 is LQKENI. V gave up 2 bases and J gave up 3 bases; unmatched junction bases: 5. The CDR3 region has the DNA TGTGCCAGCTCACCAGGGACAGGGCTCTTCAATCAGCCCCAGCATTTT. It yields the protein CASSPGTGLFNQPQHF. The variable domain in full, with the rest retrieved from reference TRBV18 and TRBJ1-5, is NAGVMQNPRHLVRRRGQEARLRCSPMKGHSHVYWYRQLPEEGLKFMVYLQKENIIDESGMPKERFSAEFPKEGPSILRIQQVVRGDSAAYFCASSPGTGLFNQPQHFGDGTRLSIL.

The chain joins TRBV7-9 to TRBJ2-7; tentatively, D is TRBD2 (5 bases). Trimming cost V 3 bases and J 2 bases, with 14 bases left between them. Germline V gene lookup returns CDR1 SEHNR and CDR2 FQNEAQ (reference sequence). CDR3 length: 15 amino acids. The CDR3 loop is CASSFSPSGTYEQYF. The CDR3 bases are TGTGCCAGCAGCTTCTCCCCCAGCGGTACCTACGAGCAGTACTTC.

The chain uses TRBV7-9 and TRBJ1-5; possibly TRBD1 for D (5 bases). CDR3 length: 12 residues. Germline CDR1 and CDR2: SEHNR and FQNEAQ (reference sequence). Trimming cost V 5 bases and J 5 bases, with 7 bases left between them. The CDR3 bases are TGTGCCAGCAGCCAACAGGATCAGCCCCAGCATTTT. Protein product: CASSQQDQPQHF.

The chain uses TRBV25-1 and TRBJ2-1, with TRBD1 matching over 8 bases. CDR1 MGHDK and CDR2 SYGVNS come from the germline V gene. CDR3 length: 14 amino acids. Trimming removed 7 bases from V and 9 bases from J; junction bases left unmatched: 11. The CDR3 coding sequence is TGTGCCAGCACCGAAGGGCAGGGGGCTTTTGAGCAGTTCTTC. As protein: CASTEGQGAFEQFF.

V and J are TRBV29-1 and TRBJ1-4; 9 bases map to TRBD1. This CDR3 is 13 amino acids long. Unmatched junction bases numbered 5, after V lost 4 bases and J lost 8 bases. Germline V gene data show CDR1 as SQVTM and CDR2 as ANQGSEA. The DNA of the CDR3 is TGCAGCGTTGTAGGACAGGGGAACGAAAAACTGTTTTTT. Amino acid sequence: CSVVGQGNEKLFF.

The sample holds one count of this clone. V is TRBV6-5 and J is TRBJ2-7, with D perhaps TRBD1 (5 bases). Germline V gene lookup returns CDR1 MNHEY and CDR2 SVGAGI. The V end lost 4 bases, the J end lost 2 bases, and 15 bases lay between the germline ends. The CDR3 has 15 residues. This chain's CDR3 is CASSFAGHAPYEQYF. The CDR3 DNA is TGTGCCAGCAGTTTTGCCGGACACGCGCCCTACGAGCAGTACTTC.

The V call is TRBV2, the J call TRBJ2-1; tentative D call: TRBD2 (5 bases). CDR1 and CDR2 (germline): SNHLY, FYNNEI. CDR3 length equals 12 residues. Between the trimmed V and J ends, which lost 5 bases and 3 bases, there was a span of 5 bases. The CDR3 sequence is CASSRDYNEQFF. The CDR3 bases are TGTGCCAGCAGTCGGGACTACAATGAGCAGTTCTTC.

The chain employs TRBV5-1 and TRBJ2-1, with TRBD2 identical over 9 bases. CDR3 length: 18 amino acids. The junction had 15 bases not matched to a gene; V was cut back by 4 bases and J by 4 bases. CDR1 and CDR2 from the germline V gene are SGHRS and YFSETQ. The CDR3, as DNA: TGCGCCAGCAGCCCGCCGGGACTAGCCCTGTCCGCTTACAATGAGCAGTTCTTC. Its translation is CASSPPGLALSAYNEQFF.